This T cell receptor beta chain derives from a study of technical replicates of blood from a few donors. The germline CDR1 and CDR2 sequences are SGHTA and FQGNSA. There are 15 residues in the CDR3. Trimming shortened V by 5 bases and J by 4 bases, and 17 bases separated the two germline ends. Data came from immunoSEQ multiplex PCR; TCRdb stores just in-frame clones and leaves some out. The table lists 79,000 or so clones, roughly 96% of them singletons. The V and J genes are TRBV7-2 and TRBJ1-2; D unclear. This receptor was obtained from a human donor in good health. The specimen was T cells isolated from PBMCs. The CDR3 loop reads CASSPTSELVYGYTF. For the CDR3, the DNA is TGTGCCAGCAGCCCCACATCGGAGCTGGTCTATGGCTACACCTTC.